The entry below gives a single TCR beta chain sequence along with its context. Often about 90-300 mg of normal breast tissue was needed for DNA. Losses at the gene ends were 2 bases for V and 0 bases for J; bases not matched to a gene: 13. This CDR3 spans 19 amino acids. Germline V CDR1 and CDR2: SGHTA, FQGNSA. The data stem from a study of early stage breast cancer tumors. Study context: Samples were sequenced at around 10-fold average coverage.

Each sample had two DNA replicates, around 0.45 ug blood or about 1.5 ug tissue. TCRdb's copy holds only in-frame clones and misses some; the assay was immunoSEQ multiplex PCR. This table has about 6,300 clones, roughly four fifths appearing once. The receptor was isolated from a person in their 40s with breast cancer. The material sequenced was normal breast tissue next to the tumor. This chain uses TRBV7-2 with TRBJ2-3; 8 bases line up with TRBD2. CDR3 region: CASSLKAGGRTTSTDTQYF. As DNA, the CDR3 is TGTGCCAGCAGCTTAAAGGCCGGCGGGAGGACCACTAGCACAGATACGCAGTATTTT. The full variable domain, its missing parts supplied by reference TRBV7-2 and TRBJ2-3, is GAGVSQSPSNKVTEKGKDVELRCDPISGHTALYWYRQSLGQGLEFLIYFQGNSAPDKSGLPSDRFSAERTGGSVSTLTIQRTQQEDSAVYLCASSLKAGGRTTSTDTQYFGPGTRLTVL.